This is a list of T cell receptor beta chains from one sample in a study of blood T cells in healthy people across ages. MiXCR, applied by TCRdb to the 5' RACE reads, yields one record per CDR3 protein. The profile shows about a million distinct CDR3 sequences, approximately 50% of them singletons. The sample consisted of blood. The receptors originated from a woman in her sixties in good health. Each CDR3 is given with its conserved first and last residue. D genes are given only for firm matches. Clone size appears in some rows only: once, few, many, or a class for an expanded clone.

j_call v_call d_call clone_size cdr3_aa cdr3_nt
TRBJ2-7 TRBV20-1 - - CSARGWGTTSKEQYF TGCAGTGCTAGAGGGTGGGGTACTACCTCTAAGGAGCAGTACTTC
TRBJ2-3 TRBV6-8 - once CASSYSVSERTDTQYF TGTGCCAGCAGTTACTCGGTGAGCGAGCGCACAGATACGCAGTATTTT
TRBJ1-2 TRBV12-3/TRBV12-4 - many CASTRGLGYTF TGTGCCAGCACCCGGGGGCTAGGCTACACCTTC
TRBJ2-3 TRBV6-6 TRBD1 - CASRLGQGTDTQYF TGTGCCAGCAGATTAGGACAGGGCACAGATACGCAGTATTTT
TRBJ2-7 TRBV20-1 TRBD2 - CSATTSGRAYIPYEQYF TGCAGTGCCACCACTAGCGGGAGGGCCTACATACCCTACGAGCAGTACTTC
TRBJ2-6 TRBV28 - - CASSPRGRVSGANVLTF TGTGCCAGCAGTCCGCGGGGGCGGGTCTCTGGGGCCAACGTCCTGACTTTC
TRBJ2-4 TRBV28 TRBD1 - CASTGQAKNIQYF TGTGCCAGCACGGGACAGGCTAAAAACATTCAGTACTTC
TRBJ1-2 TRBV5-1 - few CASSRGSGGDGYTF TGCGCCAGCAGCCGGGGCAGTGGGGGCGATGGCTACACCTTC
TRBJ2-1 TRBV5-1 - - CASSLDRRSVYNEQFF TGCGCCAGCAGCCTGGACAGACGATCGGTCTACAATGAGCAGTTCTTC
TRBJ1-6 TRBV20-1 - - CSASLRGIRVMNSPLHF TGCAGTGCTAGTCTGAGAGGAATAAGGGTAATGAATTCACCCCTCCACTTT
TRBJ2-3 TRBV4-1 - few CASSQRLRLSTDTQYF TGCGCCAGCAGCCAACGACTACGGCTTAGCACAGATACGCAGTATTTT
TRBJ1-2 TRBV5-1 - - CASSGVVGVDGYTF TGCGCCAGCAGCGGCGTCGTCGGGGTGGATGGCTACACCTTC
TRBJ2-5 TRBV7-7 - - CASSLPGGRSETQYF TGTGCCAGCAGCTTACCGGGTGGAAGATCGGAGACCCAGTACTTC
TRBJ2-3 TRBV7-2 - - CASSFGGPQGGTQYF TGTGCCAGCAGCTTCGGCGGGCCCCAGGGAGGCACGCAGTATTTT
TRBJ1-2 TRBV4-2 - few CASSPREGDGYTF TGTGCCAGCAGCCCCCGTGAGGGAGATGGCTACACCTTC
TRBJ1-1 TRBV4-3 TRBD1 few CASSGAQGYTEAFF TGCGCCAGCAGCGGAGCACAGGGGTACACTGAAGCTTTCTTT
TRBJ2-2 TRBV29-1 TRBD1 - CSVVPGQGGSGELFF TGCAGCGTTGTCCCGGGACAGGGAGGGTCCGGGGAGCTGTTTTTT
TRBJ2-5 TRBV20-1 TRBD1 - CSARLVGQQETQYF TGCAGTGCTAGACTGGTGGGACAGCAAGAGACCCAGTACTTC
TRBJ2-7 TRBV6-2/TRBV6-3 - - CASSSFRDIEYEQYF TGTGCCAGCAGTTCATTCCGGGACATAGAGTACGAGCAGTACTTC
TRBJ1-1 TRBV12-3/TRBV12-4 - few CASNLMTVGNTEAFF TGTGCCAGCAACCTGATGACAGTGGGGAACACTGAAGCTTTCTTT
TRBJ1-5 TRBV28 TRBD1 - CASSSNEEYRGPRPQHF TGTGCCAGCAGTTCTAATGAAGAATACAGGGGGCCTCGGCCCCAGCATTTT
TRBJ2-1 TRBV12-3/TRBV12-4 - - CASSLTGGSHEQFF TGTGCCAGCAGTTTGACCGGCGGGTCCCATGAGCAGTTCTTC
TRBJ2-5 TRBV7-7 - - CASSPTMSGVETQYF TGTGCCAGCAGCCCTACGATGTCGGGGGTAGAGACCCAGTACTTC
TRBJ2-6 TRBV3-1 - - CASSKMASGANVLTF TGTGCCAGCTCCAAAATGGCCTCTGGGGCCAACGTCCTGACTTTC
TRBJ2-5 TRBV7-9 TRBD1 - CASSKTGGTETQYF TGTGCCAGCAGCAAAACAGGGGGGACGGAGACCCAGTACTTC
TRBJ2-7 TRBV12-3/TRBV12-4 - - CASRDTDSSYEQYF TGTGCCAGCAGAGATACGGACAGTTCCTACGAGCAGTACTTC
TRBJ2-7 TRBV6-5 - few CASSYSGDYEQYF TGTGCCAGCAGTTACTCCGGGGACTACGAGCAGTACTTC
TRBJ2-1 TRBV2 - - CASSEDFWAGAYNEQFF TGTGCCAGCAGTGAAGATTTTTGGGCAGGGGCCTACAATGAGCAGTTCTTC
TRBJ2-7 TRBV12-3/TRBV12-4 - - CASSFSPGANVDYEQYF TGTGCCAGCAGTTTTAGCCCCGGGGCGAACGTGGACTACGAGCAGTACTTC
TRBJ2-7 TRBV7-2 TRBD2 once CASSSTVLAGVYEQYF TGTGCCAGCAGCTCCACGGTACTAGCGGGAGTATATGAGCAGTACTTC
TRBJ2-3 TRBV30 TRBD2 - CAWSQLAGGVDTQYF TGTGCCTGGAGCCAACTAGCGGGAGGGGTGGATACGCAGTATTTT
TRBJ2-5 TRBV24-1 - - CATSVASQETQYF TGTGCCACCAGCGTAGCGTCCCAAGAGACCCAGTACTTC
TRBJ2-1 TRBV2 - - CASSEERSSYNEQFF TGTGCCAGCAGTGAGGAGCGGAGCTCCTACAATGAGCAGTTCTTC
TRBJ2-5 TRBV12-3/TRBV12-4 - - CASSSGMRQTQYF TGTGCCAGCTCCTCCGGCATGAGACAGACCCAGTACTTC
TRBJ2-1 TRBV6-1 - few CASRQVPIDEQFF TGTGCCAGCAGGCAAGTGCCAATCGATGAGCAGTTCTTC
TRBJ2-7 TRBV2 TRBD1 few CASTTGLEQYF TGTGCCAGCACGACAGGGCTCGAGCAGTACTTC
TRBJ2-1 TRBV19 TRBD2 - CASSMETSGTAEQFF TGTGCCAGTAGTATGGAGACTAGCGGGACGGCTGAGCAGTTCTTC
TRBJ2-6 TRBV7-2 - - CASSRRDGSSGASVLTF TGTGCCAGCAGCCGACGGGACGGTAGCTCTGGGGCCAGCGTCCTGACTTTC
TRBJ1-2 TRBV2 - few CASTKDQQGYTF TGTGCCAGCACAAAGGACCAGCAGGGCTACACCTTC
TRBJ2-6 TRBV20-1 - few CSARTGTGANVLTF TGCAGTGCCCGAACAGGGACGGGGGCCAACGTCCTGACTTTC
TRBJ2-6 TRBV27 - few CASSLIASHSGANVLTF TGTGCCAGCAGTTTAATAGCTTCTCACTCTGGGGCCAACGTCCTGACTTTC